The text below deals with one TCR beta chain. The CDR3 is 15 amino acids. Germline V gene data show CDR1 as LNHDA and CDR2 as SQIVND (reference sequence). V was pared by 5 bases and J by 5 bases, with 9 bases of the junction left unmatched. The data were taken from a study of blood T cell repertoires in COVID-19. Original handling: Researchers report that nucleated cell counts were estimated from reference gene primer amplification. Generated by immunoSEQ multiplex PCR, the TCRdb table keeps only in-frame clones and is missing some. That table supplies the V and J calls and clone size; D and trimming were determined from the DNA. The table includes roughly 230,000 clones, 65% to 85% detected once.

This sequence joins TRBV19 and TRBJ2-7; 10 nucleotides align to TRBD1. Sequencing was done on a sample of peripheral blood. This sequence originates from a man aged 50 to 59 with active or convalescent COVID-19. The CDR3 nucleotides read TGTGCCAGTAGTCCCGCCGGGACAGGGGCCCACGAGCAGTACTTC. Its translation is CASSPAGTGAHEQYF.